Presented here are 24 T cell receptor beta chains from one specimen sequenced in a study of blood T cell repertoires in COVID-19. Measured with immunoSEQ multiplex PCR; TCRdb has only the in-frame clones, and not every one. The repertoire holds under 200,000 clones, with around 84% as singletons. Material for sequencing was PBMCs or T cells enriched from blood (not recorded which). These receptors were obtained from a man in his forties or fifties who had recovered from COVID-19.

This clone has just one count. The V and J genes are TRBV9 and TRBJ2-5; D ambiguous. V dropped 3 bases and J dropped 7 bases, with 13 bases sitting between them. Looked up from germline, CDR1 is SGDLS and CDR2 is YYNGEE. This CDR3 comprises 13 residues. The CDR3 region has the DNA TGTGCCAGCAGCGATAGTGCGGTTAGGACCCAGTACTTC. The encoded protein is CASSDSAVRTQYF.

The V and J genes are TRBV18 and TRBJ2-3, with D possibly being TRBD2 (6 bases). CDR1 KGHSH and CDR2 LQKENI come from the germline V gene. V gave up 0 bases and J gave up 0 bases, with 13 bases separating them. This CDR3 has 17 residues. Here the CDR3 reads CASSPPGGRGSTDTQYF. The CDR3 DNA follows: TGTGCCAGCTCACCACCGGGAGGCCGGGGGAGCACAGATACGCAGTATTTT.

The CDR3 coding sequence is TGTGCCAGCAGCTTAGCCCGCGGAGGCCAGGGGCATGGTGGCTACACCTTC. This encodes CASSLARGGQGHGGYTF. The V and J genes are TRBV7-2 and TRBJ1-2; D possibly corresponds to TRBD1 (6 bases). The CDR3 spans 17 residues. The ends were cut back, 0 bases at V and 7 bases at J, with 21 bases in the middle. Per the germline V gene, CDR1 is SGHTA and CDR2 is FQGNSA.

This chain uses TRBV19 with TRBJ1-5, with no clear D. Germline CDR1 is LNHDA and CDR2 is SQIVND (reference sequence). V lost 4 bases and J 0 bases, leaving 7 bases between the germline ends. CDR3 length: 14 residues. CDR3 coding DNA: TGTGCCAGTAGTAATCAGGCTAGCAATCAGCCCCAGCATTTT. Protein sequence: CASSNQASNQPQHF.

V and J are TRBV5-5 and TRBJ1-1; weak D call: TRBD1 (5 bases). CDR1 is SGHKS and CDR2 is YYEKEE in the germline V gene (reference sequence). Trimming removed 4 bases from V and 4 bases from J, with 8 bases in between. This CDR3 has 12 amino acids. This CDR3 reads CASSSGTTEAFF. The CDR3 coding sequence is TGTGCCAGCAGCAGCGGGACCACTGAAGCTTTCTTT.

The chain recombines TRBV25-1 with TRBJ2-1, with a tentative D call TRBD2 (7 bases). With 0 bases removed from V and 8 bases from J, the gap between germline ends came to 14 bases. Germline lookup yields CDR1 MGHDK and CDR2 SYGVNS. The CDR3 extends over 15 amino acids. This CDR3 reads CASSEYAGGRDEQFF. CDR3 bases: TGTGCCAGCAGTGAATATGCCGGGGGGCGAGATGAGCAGTTCTTC. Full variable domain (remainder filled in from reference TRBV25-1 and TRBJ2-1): EADIYQTPRYLVIGTGKKITLECSQTMGHDKMYWYQQDPGMELHLIHYSYGVNSTEKGDLSSESTVSRIRTEHFPLTLESARPSHTSQYLCASSEYAGGRDEQFFGPGTRLTVL.

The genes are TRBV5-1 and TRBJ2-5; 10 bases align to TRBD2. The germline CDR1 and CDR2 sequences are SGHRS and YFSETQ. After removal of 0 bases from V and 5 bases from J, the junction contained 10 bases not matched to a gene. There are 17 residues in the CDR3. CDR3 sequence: CASSLVPSGGELETQYF. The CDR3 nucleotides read TGCGCCAGCAGCTTGGTGCCTAGCGGGGGAGAGTTGGAGACCCAGTACTTC.

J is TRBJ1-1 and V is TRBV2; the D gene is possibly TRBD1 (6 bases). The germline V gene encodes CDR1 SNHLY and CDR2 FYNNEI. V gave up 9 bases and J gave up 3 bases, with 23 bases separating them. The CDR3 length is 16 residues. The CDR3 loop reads CASIPLLQGMDTEAFF. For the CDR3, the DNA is TGTGCCAGTATCCCCCTTTTACAGGGAATGGACACTGAAGCTTTCTTT.

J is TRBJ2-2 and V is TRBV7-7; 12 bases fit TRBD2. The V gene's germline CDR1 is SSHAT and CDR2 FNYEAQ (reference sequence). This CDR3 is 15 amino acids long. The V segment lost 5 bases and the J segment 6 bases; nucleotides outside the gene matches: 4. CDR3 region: CASSPTSGGSGELFF. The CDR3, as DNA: TGTGCCAGCAGCCCGACTAGCGGGGGTTCCGGGGAGCTGTTTTTT.

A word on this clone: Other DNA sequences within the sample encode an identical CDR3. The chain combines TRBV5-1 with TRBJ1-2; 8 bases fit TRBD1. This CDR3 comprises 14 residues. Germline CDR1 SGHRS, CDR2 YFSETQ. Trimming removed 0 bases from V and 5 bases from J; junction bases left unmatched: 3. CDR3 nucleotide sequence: TGCGCCAGCAGCTTGGGACAGGGGAATTATGGCTACACCTTC. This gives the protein CASSLGQGNYGYTF.

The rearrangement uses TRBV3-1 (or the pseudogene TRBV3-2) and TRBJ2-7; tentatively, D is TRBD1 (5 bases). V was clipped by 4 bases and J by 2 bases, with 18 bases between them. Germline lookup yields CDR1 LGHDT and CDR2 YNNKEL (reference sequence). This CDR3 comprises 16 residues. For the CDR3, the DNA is TGTGCCAGCAGCCCGCGACAGCCCAGTTCCACCTACGAGCAGTACTTC. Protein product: CASSPRQPSSTYEQYF.

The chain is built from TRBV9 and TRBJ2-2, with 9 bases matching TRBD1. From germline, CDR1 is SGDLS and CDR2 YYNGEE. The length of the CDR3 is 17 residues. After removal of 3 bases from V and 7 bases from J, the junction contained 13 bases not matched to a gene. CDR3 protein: CASSEQSRDRVGGELFF. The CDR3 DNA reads TGTGCCAGCAGCGAACAGTCCCGGGACAGGGTCGGCGGGGAGCTGTTTTTT.

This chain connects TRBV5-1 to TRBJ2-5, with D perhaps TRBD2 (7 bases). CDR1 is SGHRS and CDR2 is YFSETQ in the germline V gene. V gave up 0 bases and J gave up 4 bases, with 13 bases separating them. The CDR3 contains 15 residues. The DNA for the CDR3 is TGCGCCAGCAGCTTGGGTCCGGGGGGCTCAGAGACCCAGTACTTC. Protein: CASSLGPGGSETQYF.

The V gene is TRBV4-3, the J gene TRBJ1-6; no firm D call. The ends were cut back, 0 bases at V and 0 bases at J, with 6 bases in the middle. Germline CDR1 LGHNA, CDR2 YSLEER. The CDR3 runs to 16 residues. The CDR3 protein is CASSQDRSSYNSPLHF. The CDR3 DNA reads TGCGCCAGCAGCCAAGATAGAAGCTCCTATAATTCACCCCTCCACTTT.

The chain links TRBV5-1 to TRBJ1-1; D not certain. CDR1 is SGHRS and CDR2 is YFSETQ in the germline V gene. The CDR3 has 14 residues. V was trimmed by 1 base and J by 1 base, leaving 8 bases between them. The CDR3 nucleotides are TGCGCCAGCAGCTTGACCACTGGGAACACTGAAGCTTTCTTT. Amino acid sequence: CASSLTTGNTEAFF.

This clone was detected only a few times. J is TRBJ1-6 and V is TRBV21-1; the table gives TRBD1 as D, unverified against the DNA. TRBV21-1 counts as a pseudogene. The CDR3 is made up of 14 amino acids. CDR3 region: CASSKGQYNSPLHF. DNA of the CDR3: TGTGCCAGCAGCAAAGGACAATATAATTCACCCCTCCACTTT.

The CDR3 nucleotides read TGCAGTGCTAGTTCCCCCACTAGCGGGGGTCATAATGAGCAGTTCTTC. The encoded protein is CSASSPTSGGHNEQFF. This rearrangement joins TRBV20-1 to TRBJ2-1, with 11 bases aligning to TRBD2. The J segment lost 7 bases and the V segment lost 3 bases, leaving 11 bases of the junction unmatched. The CDR3 sequence is 16 residues long. Germline V gene data show CDR1 as DFQATT and CDR2 as SNEGSKA (reference sequence).

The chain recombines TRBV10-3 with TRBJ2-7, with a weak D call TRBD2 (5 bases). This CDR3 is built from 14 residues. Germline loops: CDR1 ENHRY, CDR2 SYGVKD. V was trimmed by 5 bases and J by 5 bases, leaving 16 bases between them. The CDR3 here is CAISKLGNDDEQYF. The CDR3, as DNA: TGTGCCATCAGTAAACTAGGTAACGACGACGAGCAGTACTTC.

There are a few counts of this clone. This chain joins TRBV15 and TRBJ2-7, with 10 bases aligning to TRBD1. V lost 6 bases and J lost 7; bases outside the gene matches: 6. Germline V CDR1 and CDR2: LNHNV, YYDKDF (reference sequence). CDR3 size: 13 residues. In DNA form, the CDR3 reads TGTGCCACCAGGTCGACAGGGGGCGGGGAGCAGTACTTC. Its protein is CATRSTGGGEQYF.

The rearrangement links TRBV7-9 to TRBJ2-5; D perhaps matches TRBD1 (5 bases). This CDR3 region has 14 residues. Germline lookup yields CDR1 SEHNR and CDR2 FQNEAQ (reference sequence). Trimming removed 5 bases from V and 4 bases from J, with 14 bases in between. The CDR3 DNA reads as TGTGCCAGCAGCCCCCAGGGTCAGATAGAGACCCAGTACTTC. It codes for CASSPQGQIETQYF.

The DNA for the CDR3 is TGTGCCAGCAGCTTAGTCCGGACAGGGAATTTGGTAACTGAAGCTTTCTTT. It translates to CASSLVRTGNLVTEAFF. This chain connects TRBV7-8 to TRBJ1-1; 8 nucleotides match TRBD1. There are 17 residues in the CDR3. CDR1 is SGHVS and CDR2 is FQNEAQ in the germline V gene. Trimming cost V 1 base and J 5 bases; bases outside gene matches: 12.

The CDR3 loop is CASSLASGSNQPQHF. CDR3 DNA: TGCGCCAGCAGCTTGGCCTCCGGGAGCAATCAGCCCCAGCATTTT. This chain joins TRBV5-1 and TRBJ1-5; unclear D gene. Germline V gene data show CDR1 as SGHRS and CDR2 as YFSETQ. CDR3 size: 15 residues. Trimming pared 0 bases from V and 1 base from J, leaving 8 bases between.

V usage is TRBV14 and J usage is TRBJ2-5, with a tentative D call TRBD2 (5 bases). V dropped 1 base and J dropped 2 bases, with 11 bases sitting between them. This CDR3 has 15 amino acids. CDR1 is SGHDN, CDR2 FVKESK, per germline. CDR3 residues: CASSQVRGPQETQYF. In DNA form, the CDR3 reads TGTGCCAGCAGCCAAGTAAGAGGGCCACAAGAGACCCAGTACTTC. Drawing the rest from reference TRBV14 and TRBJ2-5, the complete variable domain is EAGVTQFPSHSVIEKGQTVTLRCDPISGHDNLYWYRRVMGKEIKFLLHFVKESKQDESGMPNNRFLAERTGGTYSTLKVQPAELEDSGVYFCASSQVRGPQETQYFGPGTRLLVL.

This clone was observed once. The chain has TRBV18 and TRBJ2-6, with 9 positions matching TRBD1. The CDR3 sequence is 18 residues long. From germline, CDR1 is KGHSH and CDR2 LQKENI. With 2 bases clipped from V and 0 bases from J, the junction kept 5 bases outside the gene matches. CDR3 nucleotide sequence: TGTGCCAGCTCACCAAGGACAGGGGCCCTCTCTGGGGCCAACGTCCTGACTTTC. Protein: CASSPRTGALSGANVLTF.